This is a list of T cell receptor beta chains from one sample in a study of T cells in Graves' hyperthyroidism and ophthalmopathy. TCRdb processed the multiplex PCR reads anew with MiXCR; each CDR3 protein has one entry. The table shows roughly 600,000 distinct CDR3 sequences, with approximately 15% occurring only once. Sequencing used blood. The receptor source for this set is a woman between 45 and 60 years old with Graves' ophthalmopathy. CDR3s leave out the opening cysteine and the closing phenylalanine or tryptophan. D genes are given only for firm matches. Size values are once, few and many counts, or a class for expanded clones, and some rows have none.

j_call	d_call	v_call	clone_size	cdr3_aa
TRBJ2-2	TRBD1	TRBV24-1	NA	ATSRTGNTGEMF
TRBJ1-1	TRBD1	TRBV28	many	AGNKRQGNTEAF
TRBJ1-5	NA	TRBV2	few	ASSQFDGPNQPQH
TRBJ1-2	NA	TRBV6-1	few	ASDSYGYT
TRBJ1-3	NA	TRBV7-6	few	ASSPGQTSGNTIY
TRBJ1-5	NA	TRBV12-5	many	ASGLTEDQPQH
TRBJ2-6	NA	TRBV28	many	ASYLTGSGANVLT
TRBJ1-2	NA	TRBV18	NA	ASSPAGTLNYGYT
TRBJ1-1	TRBD1	TRBV18	many	ASSPRGLGLDTEAF
TRBJ1-2	TRBD1	TRBV9	NA	ASSAPGTESLGGSNYGYT
TRBJ2-1	NA	TRBV20-1	few	SAREQGEQF
TRBJ1-2	TRBD1	TRBV19	NA	ASSPGKGQADYGYT
TRBJ1-6	NA	TRBV20-1	few	SARVDLNSPLH
TRBJ2-3	NA	TRBV14	NA	ASSQDGASTDTQY
TRBJ1-4	TRBD1	TRBV20-1	few	SASGTGGFGEKLF
TRBJ2-1	TRBD1	TRBV19	NA	ASSKDRGFYNEQF
TRBJ2-3	TRBD2	TRBV27	many	ASTPTSGRDSDTQY
TRBJ2-1	TRBD2	TRBV20-1	many	SAIMGLAGDREQF
TRBJ2-4	NA	TRBV7-9	many	ASSLARDGIQY
TRBJ2-5	NA	TRBV9	NA	ASSGQQRGETQY
TRBJ2-1	TRBD2	TRBV7-3	many	ASSFGLAGSSYNEQF
TRBJ1-1	TRBD1	TRBV29-1	many	SVEGDRASEAF
TRBJ2-2	NA	TRBV4-1	NA	ASSQVDSGTRELF
TRBJ2-2	NA	TRBV3-2	NA	ASSHRVLRNPNTGELF
TRBJ2-7	NA	TRBV6-2/TRBV6-3	many	ASSVRAGYEQY
TRBJ2-1	TRBD1	TRBV20-1	many	SARAGQVLSSYNEQF
TRBJ2-7	NA	TRBV4-1	NA	ASSQRDLGYEQY
TRBJ1-1	NA	TRBV14	few	ASSQAKGPQGEAF
TRBJ2-1	TRBD2	TRBV7-9	many	ASSLKAGGPYNEQF
TRBJ2-1	TRBD2	TRBV6-7	NA	ASRAGTSGRTSYNEQF
TRBJ1-5	NA	TRBV12-3/TRBV12-4	many	ASSAGRVDNQPQH
TRBJ2-5	NA	TRBV7-7	NA	ASSLDPWDGSQY
TRBJ1-1	TRBD1	TRBV4-2	NA	ASSQEAGGAGTEAF
TRBJ2-7	TRBD1	TRBV10-3	NA	AIGQGPDEQY
TRBJ2-5	NA	TRBV28	many	ASSLTAQRHFRY
TRBJ2-2	NA	TRBV3-1	many	ASSQVLNTGELF
TRBJ1-1	NA	TRBV7-9	once	ASSFQTPNTEAF
TRBJ2-7	NA	TRBV7-3	many	ASNCGKGPAYEQY
TRBJ1-2	TRBD1	TRBV29-1	NA	SVGGQGAQDYGYT
TRBJ2-7	TRBD2	TRBV6-2/TRBV6-3	NA	ASVLGLAGVHEQY
TRBJ1-5	TRBD1	TRBV12-3/TRBV12-4	few	ASSWNPGGYSNQPQH
TRBJ2-1	NA	TRBV12-5	many	ASGLAGVLNEQF
TRBJ2-3	NA	TRBV14	many	ASSQEVRWTTDTQY
TRBJ2-1	TRBD1	TRBV7-9	NA	ASSGQGRASSYNEQF
TRBJ2-3	TRBD2	TRBV7-9	many	ASSLDKASGNHGTQY
TRBJ1-2	TRBD1	TRBV2	NA	ASSGTGRAGYT
TRBJ1-1	TRBD1	TRBV28	NA	ASSLTGVRNTEAF
TRBJ2-1	TRBD2	TRBV7-2	NA	ASSFPTSGRRNEQF
TRBJ1-2	NA	TRBV5-6	NA	ASSLQSIGLYGYT
TRBJ2-7	NA	TRBV20-1	many	SASFGAVSYEQY
TRBJ2-7	NA	TRBV18	many	ASSPLGGWPYEQY
TRBJ1-5	NA	TRBV29-1	few	SVGSGDQPQH
TRBJ2-7	TRBD1	TRBV6-1	many	ASRRTGVPYEQY
NA	NA	TRBV28	NA	ASSLRNQPQY
TRBJ1-5	NA	TRBV20-1	NA	SARDPRRFEGNQPQH
TRBJ1-2	NA	TRBV4-3	NA	ASGQDKSGNYGYT
TRBJ2-4	NA	TRBV5-5	NA	ASSDDRGRGSSGKAKNIQY
TRBJ2-1	TRBD2	TRBV7-9	NA	ASSSNRGLVQDEQF
TRBJ2-7	TRBD2	TRBV20-1	many	SAATSGGYEQY
TRBJ2-1	NA	TRBV27	many	ASSLRPWGNEQF